A few counts support the clone carrying this T cell receptor (beta chain). Its antigen is currently unknown. This sample stems from a study of cytomegalovirus exposure and HLA in healthy donors. Study outcomes and limitations: From TCR beta sequences, most subjects' HLA-A and HLA-B alleles were reportedly predicted accurately. Across donors, most TCRs were seen rarely, yet some public ones were widespread.

Deletions cut 0 bases from V and 0 bases from J, with 12 bases between. The germline gives CDR1 MNHEY, CDR2 SMNVEV (reference sequence). The CDR3 runs 16 residues. The PCR employed 60 Vbeta primers together with 13 Jbeta primers. Source study methods: Per a later analysis, the number of unique TCR beta chains was approximately 80 million, of which roughly 10 million were shared. The repertoire was sequenced with immunoSEQ multiplex PCR; TCRdb's copy has only in-frame clones and lacks some. V, J and clone size were drawn from that table, and D and trimming were deduced from the DNA. The sample records about 120,000 clones, 60% to 85% being singletons.

The sequence derives from a woman aged 18-30 years in good health and CMV-seronegative. The rearrangement uses TRBV27 and TRBJ2-7, with TRBD2 as a possible D gene (5 bases). The material sequenced was PBMCs. The CDR3 protein is CASSLSIRRSSYEQYF. In DNA form, the CDR3 reads TGTGCCAGCAGTTTATCGATCCGGAGGAGCTCCTACGAGCAGTACTTC.